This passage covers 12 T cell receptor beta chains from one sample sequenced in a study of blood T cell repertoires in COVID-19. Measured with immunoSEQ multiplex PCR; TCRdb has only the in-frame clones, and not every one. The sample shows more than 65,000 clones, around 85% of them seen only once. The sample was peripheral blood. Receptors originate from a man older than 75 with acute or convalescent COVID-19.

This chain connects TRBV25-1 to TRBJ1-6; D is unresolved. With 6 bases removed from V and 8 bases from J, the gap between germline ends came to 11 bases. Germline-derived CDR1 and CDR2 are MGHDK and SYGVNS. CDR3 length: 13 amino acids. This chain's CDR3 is CASREAMDSPLHF. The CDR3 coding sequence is TGTGCCAGCAGGGAGGCCATGGATTCACCCCTCCACTTT.

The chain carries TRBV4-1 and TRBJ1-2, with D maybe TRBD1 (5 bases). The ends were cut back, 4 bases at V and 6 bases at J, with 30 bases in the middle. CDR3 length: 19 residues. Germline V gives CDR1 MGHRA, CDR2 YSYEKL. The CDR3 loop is CASSRPKSGTQAPLDGYTF. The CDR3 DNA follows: TGCGCCAGCAGCCGACCAAAATCCGGGACTCAGGCTCCGCTGGATGGCTACACCTTC.

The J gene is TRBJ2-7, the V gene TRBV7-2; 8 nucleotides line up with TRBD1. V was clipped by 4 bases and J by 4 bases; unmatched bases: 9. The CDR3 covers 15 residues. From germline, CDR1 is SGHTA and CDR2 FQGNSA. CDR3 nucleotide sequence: TGTGCCAGCAGCTCCCTCAGGGGGCGCCAATACGAGCAGTACTTC. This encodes CASSSLRGRQYEQYF.

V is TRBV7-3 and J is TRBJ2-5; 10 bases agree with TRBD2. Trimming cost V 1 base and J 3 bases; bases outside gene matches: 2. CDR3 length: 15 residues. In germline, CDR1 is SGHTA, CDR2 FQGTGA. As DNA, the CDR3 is TGTGCCAGCAGCTTAAAAGGGACTAGCGAAGAGACCCAGTACTTC. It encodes CASSLKGTSEETQYF. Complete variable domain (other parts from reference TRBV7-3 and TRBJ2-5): GAGVSQTPSNKVTEKGKYVELRCDPISGHTALYWYRQSLGQGPEFLIYFQGTGAADDSGLPNDRFFAVRPEGSVSTLKIQRTERGDSAVYLCASSLKGTSEETQYFGPGTRLLVL.

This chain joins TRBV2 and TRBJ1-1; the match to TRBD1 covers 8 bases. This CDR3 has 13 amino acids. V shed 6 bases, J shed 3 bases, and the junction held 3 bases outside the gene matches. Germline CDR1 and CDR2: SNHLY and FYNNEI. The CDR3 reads CASRATGDTEAFF. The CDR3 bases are TGTGCCAGCAGGGCGACAGGGGACACTGAAGCTTTCTTT.

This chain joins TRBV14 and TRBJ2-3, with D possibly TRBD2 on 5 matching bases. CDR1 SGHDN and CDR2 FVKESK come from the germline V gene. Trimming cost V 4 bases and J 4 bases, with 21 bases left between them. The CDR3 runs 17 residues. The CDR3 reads CASSRVEALVGSDTQYF. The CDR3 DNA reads TGTGCCAGCAGCCGGGTGGAGGCCCTAGTCGGCTCAGATACGCAGTATTTT.

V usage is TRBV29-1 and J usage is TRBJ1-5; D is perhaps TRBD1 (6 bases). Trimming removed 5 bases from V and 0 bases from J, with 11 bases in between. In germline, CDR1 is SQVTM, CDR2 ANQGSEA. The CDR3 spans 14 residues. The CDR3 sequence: CSVSGQNSNQPQHF. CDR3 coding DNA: TGCAGCGTTAGTGGACAGAATAGCAATCAGCCCCAGCATTTT.

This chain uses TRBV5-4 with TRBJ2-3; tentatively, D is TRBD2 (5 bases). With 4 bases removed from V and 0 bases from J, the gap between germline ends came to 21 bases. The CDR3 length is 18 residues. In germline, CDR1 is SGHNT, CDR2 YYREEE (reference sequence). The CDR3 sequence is CASSGGAWDILSTDTQYF. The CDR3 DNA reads TGTGCCAGCAGCGGAGGCGCCTGGGATATTTTGAGCACAGATACGCAGTATTTT.

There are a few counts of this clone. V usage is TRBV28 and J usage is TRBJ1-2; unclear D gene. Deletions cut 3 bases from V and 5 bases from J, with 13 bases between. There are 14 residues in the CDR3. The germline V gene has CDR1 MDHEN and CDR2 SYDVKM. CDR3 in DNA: TGTGCCAGCAGTTTCTCCCGCGGGCGGTATGGCTACACCTTC. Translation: CASSFSRGRYGYTF.

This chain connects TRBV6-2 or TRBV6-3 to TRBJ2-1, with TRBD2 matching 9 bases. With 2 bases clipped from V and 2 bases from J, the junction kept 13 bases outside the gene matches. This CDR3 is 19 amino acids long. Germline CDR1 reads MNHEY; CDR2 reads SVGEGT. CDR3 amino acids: CASSYGGLASPGPYNEQFF. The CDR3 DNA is TGTGCCAGCAGTTACGGCGGACTAGCGAGCCCAGGGCCCTACAATGAGCAGTTCTTC.

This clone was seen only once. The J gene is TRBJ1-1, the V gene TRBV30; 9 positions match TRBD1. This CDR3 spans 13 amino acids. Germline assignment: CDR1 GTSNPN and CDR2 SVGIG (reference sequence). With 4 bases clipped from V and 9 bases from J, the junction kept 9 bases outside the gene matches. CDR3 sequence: CAWTPDRGHQAFF. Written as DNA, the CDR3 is TGTGCCTGGACCCCGGACAGGGGTCATCAAGCTTTCTTT.

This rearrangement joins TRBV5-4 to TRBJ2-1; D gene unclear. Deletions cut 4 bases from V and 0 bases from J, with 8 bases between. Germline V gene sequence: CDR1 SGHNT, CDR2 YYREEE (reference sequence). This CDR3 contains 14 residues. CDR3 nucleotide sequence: TGTGCCAGCAGCCAAGAGAGCTCCTACAATGAGCAGTTCTTC. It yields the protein CASSQESSYNEQFF.